Listed below are T cell receptor beta chains from one sample, sequenced in a study of blood T cell repertoires in COVID-19. Sequencing used immunoSEQ multiplex PCR; TCRdb keeps in-frame clones, though not all of them. The sample consists of over 75,000 clones, 90% of them appearing once. Material: peripheral blood. These receptors came from a man aged 55-75 years with acute or convalescent COVID-19. Both conserved end residues are part of each CDR3. The D gene is left open where the match is weak. Clone size is not always given. Where it is, it says once, few, many or a class for expanded clones.

>NA|NA|TRBJ2-5|TRBV14
CASSQDLYQETQYF
TGTGCCAGCAGCCAAGATTTATACCAAGAGACCCAGTACTTC
>NA|NA|TRBJ2-3|TRBV29-1
CSVPPGQGDSSTDTQYF
TGCAGCGTCCCGCCGGGTCAGGGGGACTCTAGCACAGATACGCAGTATTTT
>TRBD2|few|TRBJ2-1|TRBV11-3
CASSLGEGNEQFF
TGTGCCAGCAGCTTAGGGGAGGGCAATGAGCAGTTCTTC
>NA|NA|TRBJ2-7|TRBV28
CASSLGRVSDEQYF
TGTGCCAGCAGTTTAGGCAGGGTAAGCGACGAGCAGTACTTC
>TRBD1|NA|TRBJ2-1|TRBV24-1
CATSGVRQGAENNEQFF
TGTGCCACCAGTGGTGTAAGACAGGGCGCGGAAAACAATGAGCAGTTCTTC
>TRBD2|NA|TRBJ2-5|TRBV28
CASSLVASGTNLGETQYF
TGTGCCAGCAGTTTGGTAGCTAGCGGGACTAACTTGGGAGAGACCCAGTACTTC
>NA|NA|TRBJ1-1|TRBV4-1
CASSNRDTLRDTEAFF
TGCGCCAGCAGCAACCGGGACACTCTACGGGACACTGAAGCTTTCTTT
>NA|NA|TRBJ2-1|TRBV19
CASGPRGEGTYNEQFF
TGTGCCAGTGGGCCCAGAGGTGAGGGCACCTACAATGAGCAGTTCTTC
>TRBD1|few|TRBJ2-5|TRBV6-5
CASSTGDGGETQYF
TGTGCCAGCAGTACAGGGGATGGGGGAGAGACCCAGTACTTC
>NA|NA|TRBJ1-2|TRBV21-1
CASSPHEVRYGYTF
TGTGCCAGCAGCCCGCATGAGGTGAGGTATGGCTACACCTTC
>NA|NA|TRBJ2-7|TRBV7-9
CASSPEEGQGPNEQYF
TGTGCCAGCAGCCCTGAGGAGGGGCAGGGTCCCAACGAGCAGTACTTC
>TRBD2|NA|TRBJ2-2|TRBV11-2
CASSLGKGLETGELFF
TGTGCCAGCAGCTTAGGAAAGGGACTAGAAACCGGGGAGCTGTTTTTT
>TRBD1|NA|TRBJ1-3|TRBV15
CATRQGAGNTIYF
TGTGCCACCCGACAGGGAGCTGGAAACACCATATATTTT
>NA|NA|TRBJ2-1|TRBV28
CASSLVLATYNEQFF
TGTGCCAGCAGTTTAGTCCTAGCGACCTACAATGAGCAGTTCTTC
>NA|NA|TRBJ1-5|TRBV9
CASSVDASSGEPQHF
TGTGCCAGCAGCGTAGATGCATCCTCGGGGGAGCCCCAGCATTTT